These 6 T cell receptor beta chains were all obtained from the same sample, sequenced in a study of cytomegalovirus exposure and HLA in healthy donors. PCR amplification relied on 60 Vbeta primers (plus 13 Jbeta primers). TCRdb's copy holds only in-frame clones and misses some; the assay was immunoSEQ multiplex PCR. The repertoire holds under 200,000 clones, with 79% as singletons. The sequenced sample consisted of PBMCs. These receptors originate from a man aged 35-49 years in good health and CMV-seronegative.

The chain has TRBV10-3 and TRBJ2-1; possibly TRBD2 for D (5 bases). The CDR3 is made up of 12 amino acids. Germline V lookup: CDR1 ENHRY, CDR2 SYGVKD. V was pared by 6 bases and J by 8 bases, with 11 bases between. The CDR3 DNA is TGTGCCATCAGCGGGGTGAGGGATGAGCAGTTCTTC. Protein sequence: CAISGVRDEQFF.

This clone showed up just once. This chain joins TRBV5-1 and TRBJ2-5; perhaps TRBD1 as D (5 bases). This CDR3 is 14 amino acids long. Per germline, CDR1 SGHRS and CDR2 YFSETQ. Trimming took off 5 bases at V and 5 bases at J, with 16 bases between the two ends. The CDR3 DNA sequence: TGCGCCAGCAGTTCGGACACTACCCAGGAGACCCAGTACTTC. Translating it yields CASSSDTTQETQYF. The complete variable domain, with remaining parts taken from reference TRBV5-1 and TRBJ2-5, reads KAGVTQTPRYLIKTRGQQVTLSCSPISGHRSVSWYQQTPGQGLQFLFEYFSETQRNKGNFPGRFSGRQFSNSRSEMNVSTLELGDSALYLCASSSDTTQETQYFGPGTRLLVL.

This clone was seen only once. J is TRBJ1-4 and V is TRBV15; perhaps TRBD1 as D (6 bases). V lost 1 base to trimming and J lost 8 bases, with 11 bases between them. The CDR3 is 14 amino acids. The germline V gene encodes CDR1 LNHNV and CDR2 YYDKDF (reference sequence). CDR3 sequence: CATSRGRTVEKLFF. Here the CDR3 DNA reads TGTGCCACCAGCAGAGGGAGGACAGTAGAAAAACTGTTTTTT.

The V call is TRBV2, the J call TRBJ2-5; 12 nucleotides agree with TRBD1. The CDR3 contains 15 residues. J lost 5 bases, V lost 5 bases, and 6 bases had no gene match. CDR1 is SNHLY, CDR2 FYNNEI, per germline. This chain's CDR3 is CASSYRDRGQETQYF. CDR3 bases: TGTGCCAGCAGTTACCGGGACAGGGGGCAGGAGACCCAGTACTTC.

This chain uses TRBV6-5 with TRBJ2-7, with TRBD1 matching 10 bases. The germline gives CDR1 MNHEY, CDR2 SVGAGI. V lost 6 bases and J lost 7; bases outside the gene matches: 12. CDR3 size: 15 residues. The CDR3 spells CASSPTRQGAGEQYF. The DNA for the CDR3 is TGTGCCAGCAGCCCTACCCGACAGGGGGCGGGTGAGCAGTACTTC.

The J gene is TRBJ2-3, the V gene TRBV28; possible D gene TRBD2, 6 bases. The CDR3 runs to 15 residues. The ends were cut back, 3 bases at V and 4 bases at J, with 14 bases in the middle. CDR1 is MDHEN and CDR2 is SYDVKM in the germline V gene. In DNA, the CDR3 is TGTGCCAGCAGTTTCGGCGGGATGCGGTCAGATACGCAGTATTTT. Translation: CASSFGGMRSDTQYF. The whole variable domain, filled in from reference TRBV28 and TRBJ2-3, reads DVKVTQSSRYLVKRTGEKVFLECVQDMDHENMFWYRQDPGLGLRLIYFSYDVKMKEKGDIPEGYSVSREKKERFSLILESASTNQTSMYLCASSFGGMRSDTQYFGPGTRLTVL.